This TCR beta chain came from a study of beta chain features in type 1 diabetes. To note about this clone: The same CDR3 can be traced to other DNA sequences in this sample.

Isolated RNA was reverse transcribed in full, so expressed TCRB transcripts were sequenced. Some 3.6 million reads were obtained on average from naive, central memory and regulatory T cell samples. Generated by immunoSEQ multiplex PCR, the TCRdb table keeps only in-frame clones and is missing some. The data contain a few hundred thousand clones, more than 12% of them seen just once; the ten biggest clones take up approximately 0.019%. The CDR3 has 13 amino acids. V was clipped by 0 bases and J by 4 bases; unmatched bases: 0. Germline CDR1 reads SGHRS; CDR2 reads YFSETQ. This sequence joins TRBV5-1 and TRBJ2-5; 7 bases match TRBD1. The receptor's source is a woman aged 18-35 years in good health. Sequencing used naive CD4+ T cells from blood. CDR3 amino acids: CASSLGQGETQYF. CDR3 in DNA: TGCGCCAGCAGCTTGGGACAGGGAGAGACCCAGTACTTC.